This TCR beta chain was documented in a study of CD8+CD57+ T cells in acquired aplastic anemia. The sequenced patients had an expansion of CD8+CD57+ cells seen by flow cytometry. About this clonotype itself: The antigen is unknown.

Per germline, CDR1 SNHLY and CDR2 FYNNEI. The CDR3 loop spans 15 amino acids. V was trimmed by 3 bases and J by 3 bases, leaving 15 bases between them. CDR3 and TCR beta VDJ profiling relied on genomic DNA as the template. One entry per CDR3 protein results from TCRdb running MiXCR on the reads. The table includes around 430,000 distinct CDR3 sequences, roughly 34% detected once. The study, taken as a whole, reports: A significant difference in CD8+ Simpson's diversity between patients and controls was not found. The same twenty-nine CD8+ CDR3 sequences occurred in patients and in controls.

The sequence was obtained from a human donor with aplastic anemia. Sample: sorted CD4+, CD8+, or CD8+CD57+ T cells (not recorded which) from PBMCs. This rearrangement joins TRBV2 to TRBJ2-7, with D possibly being TRBD1 or TRBD2 (5 bases each). Here the CDR3 reads CASSDREISNYEQYF. The CDR3 DNA is TGTGCCAGCAGTGACAGGGAGATCTCTAACTACGAGCAGTACTTC.